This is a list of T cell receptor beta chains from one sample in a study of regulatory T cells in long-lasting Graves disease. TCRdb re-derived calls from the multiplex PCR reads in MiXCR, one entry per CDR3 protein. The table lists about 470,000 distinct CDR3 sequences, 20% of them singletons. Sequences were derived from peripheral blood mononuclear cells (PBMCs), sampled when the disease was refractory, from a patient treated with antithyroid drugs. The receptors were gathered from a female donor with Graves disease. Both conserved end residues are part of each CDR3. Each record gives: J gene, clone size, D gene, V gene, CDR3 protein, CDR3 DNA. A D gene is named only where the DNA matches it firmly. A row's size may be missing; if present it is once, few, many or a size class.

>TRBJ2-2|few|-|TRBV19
CASTPPGELFF
TGTGCCAGTACTCCCCCCGGGGAGCTGTTTTTT
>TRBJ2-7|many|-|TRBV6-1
CASSPEGIEQYF
TGTGCCAGCAGCCCCGAGGGGATCGAGCAGTACTTC
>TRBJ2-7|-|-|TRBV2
CASSEWVAKDYEQYF
TGTGCCAGCAGTGAATGGGTAGCGAAGGACTACGAGCAGTACTTC
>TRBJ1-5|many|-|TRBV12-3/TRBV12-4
CASSWRYSNQPQHF
TGTGCCAGCAGTTGGAGATATAGCAATCAGCCCCAGCATTTT
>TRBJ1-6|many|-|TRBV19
CASSIGSGFGALHF
TGTGCCAGTAGTATTGGGTCGGGTTTCGGAGCCCTCCACTTT
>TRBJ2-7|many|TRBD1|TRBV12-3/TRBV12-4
CASSLARPGTGGSEQYF
TGTGCCAGCAGTTTAGCGCGCCCCGGGACAGGGGGGAGTGAGCAGTACTTC
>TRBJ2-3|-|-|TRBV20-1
CSARDIRTTDTQYF
TGCAGTGCTAGAGATATTAGGACCACAGATACGCAGTATTTT
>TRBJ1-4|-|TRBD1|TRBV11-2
CASSHQGANEKLFF
TGTGCCAGCAGCCACCAGGGGGCTAATGAAAAACTGTTTTTT
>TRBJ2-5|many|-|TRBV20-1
CSAQGQGWLVDQETQYF
TGCAGTGCCCAAGGCCAGGGATGGCTGGTAGATCAAGAGACCCAGTACTTC
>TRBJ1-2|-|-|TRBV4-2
CASSQDIGRVNYGYTF
TGTGCCAGCAGCCAAGATATAGGCAGGGTTAACTATGGCTACACCTTC
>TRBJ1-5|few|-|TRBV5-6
CASSLGTAQPQHF
TGTGCCAGCAGCTTGGGGACGGCCCAGCCCCAGCATTTT
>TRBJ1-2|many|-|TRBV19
CASSPFDRGYTF
TGTGCCAGTAGTCCTTTTGATCGGGGCTACACCTTC
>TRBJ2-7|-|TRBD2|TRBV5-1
CANSKGLEAWEQYF
TGCGCCAACAGCAAGGGACTAGAAGCGTGGGAGCAGTACTTC
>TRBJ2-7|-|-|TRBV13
CASSLALANRNEQYF
TGTGCCAGCAGCTTAGCCTTGGCGAACAGGAACGAGCAGTACTTC
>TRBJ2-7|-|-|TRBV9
CASSVMDSPYEQYF
TGTGCCAGCAGCGTAATGGACTCTCCCTACGAGCAGTACTTC
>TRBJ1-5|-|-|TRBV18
CASSSNEGGRQPQHF
TGTGCCAGCTCATCCAACGAAGGAGGGCGACAGCCCCAGCATTTT
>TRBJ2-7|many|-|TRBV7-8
CASSPGRGEQYF
TGTGCCAGCAGCCCAGGGAGAGGGGAGCAGTACTTC
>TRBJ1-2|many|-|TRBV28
CASSPGGAFIGNGYTF
TGTGCCAGCAGCCCCGGAGGGGCCTTCATCGGGAATGGCTACACCTTC
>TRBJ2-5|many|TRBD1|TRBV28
CASSLIQGAWETQYF
TGTGCCAGCAGTTTAATCCAGGGGGCTTGGGAGACCCAGTACTTC
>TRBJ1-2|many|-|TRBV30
CAWSVLGSGYTF
TGTGCCTGGAGTGTACTGGGTTCAGGCTACACCTTC
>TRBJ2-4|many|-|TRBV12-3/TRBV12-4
CASSPGIPNIQYF
TGTGCCAGCAGCCCCGGGATTCCAAACATTCAGTACTTC
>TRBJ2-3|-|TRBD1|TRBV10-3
CAIREQGGVADTQYF
TGTGCCATCAGGGAACAGGGGGGAGTCGCAGATACGCAGTATTTT
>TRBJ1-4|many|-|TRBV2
CASSEERLTNEKLFF
TGTGCCAGCAGTGAAGAGCGGCTAACTAATGAAAAACTGTTTTTT
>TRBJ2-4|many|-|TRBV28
CASSPWQGLGKNIQYF
TGTGCCAGCAGTCCCTGGCAGGGGCTAGGCAAAAACATTCAGTACTTC
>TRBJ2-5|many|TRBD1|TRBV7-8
CASSFRGQGVKETQYF
TGTGCCAGCAGCTTTAGGGGGCAGGGGGTCAAGGAGACCCAGTACTTC
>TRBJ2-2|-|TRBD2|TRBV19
CASSMERLAGEYTGELFF
TGTGCCAGTAGTATGGAGCGACTAGCGGGAGAATATACCGGGGAGCTGTTTTTT
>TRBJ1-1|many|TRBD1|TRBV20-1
CSARGQGTEAFF
TGCAGTGCCAGGGGACAGGGGACTGAAGCTTTCTTT
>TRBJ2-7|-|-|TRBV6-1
CASSQGGAWEQYF
TGTGCCAGCAGTCAAGGGGGGGCGTGGGAGCAGTACTTC
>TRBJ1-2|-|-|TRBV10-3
CAISGGTNYGYTF
TGTGCCATCTCTGGCGGCACTAACTATGGCTACACCTTC
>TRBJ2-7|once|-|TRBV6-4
CASSPQAPGSGLYYEQYF
TGTGCCAGCAGTCCCCAGGCCCCAGGGAGCGGACTATACTACGAGCAGTACTTC
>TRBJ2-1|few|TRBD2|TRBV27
CASSSLLLAGSYNEQFF
TGTGCCAGCAGTTCCCTTCTACTAGCGGGCTCTTACAATGAGCAGTTCTTC
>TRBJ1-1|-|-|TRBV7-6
CASTPSGLTEAFF
TGTGCCAGCACCCCCAGTGGGCTCACTGAAGCTTTCTTT
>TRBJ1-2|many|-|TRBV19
CASSINLRTGHTYGYTF
TGTGCCAGTAGTATCAACCTCCGCACCGGACACACCTATGGCTACACCTTC
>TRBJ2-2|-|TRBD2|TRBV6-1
CASSESSGSAGELFF
TGTGCCAGCAGTGAGTCAAGCGGGAGTGCCGGGGAGCTGTTTTTT
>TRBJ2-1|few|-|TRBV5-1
CASSLAGAGTQFF
TGCGCCAGCAGCTTGGCAGGTGCGGGAACGCAGTTCTTC
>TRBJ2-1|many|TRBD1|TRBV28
CASSWDSSYNEQFF
TGTGCCAGCAGTTGGGACAGCTCCTACAATGAGCAGTTCTTC
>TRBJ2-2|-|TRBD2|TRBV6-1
CASRTPGLAVRNTGELFF
TGTGCCAGCAGGACCCCGGGACTAGCGGTTCGGAACACCGGGGAGCTGTTTTTT
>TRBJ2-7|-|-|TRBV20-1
CSAPRVVSYEQYF
TGCAGTGCTCCCAGGGTGGTCTCCTACGAGCAGTACTTC
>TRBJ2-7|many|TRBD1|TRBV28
CASSPPDRGGYEQYF
TGTGCCAGCAGTCCCCCAGACAGGGGAGGCTACGAGCAGTACTTC
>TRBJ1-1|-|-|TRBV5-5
CASSLGVGTTEAFF
TGTGCCAGCAGCTTGGGAGTCGGGACCACTGAAGCTTTCTTT